Given below is one T cell receptor (beta chain) in context. These data are taken from a study of blood T cell repertoires in COVID-19. Overall study context: Specimens from acute and convalescent COVID-19 originated in the United States, Italy and Spain. PBMCs, B-cell-depleted T cells, or T cells provided the cDNA or gDNA that made up the material.

Per the original methods: Estimates of nucleated cell counts were drawn from the amplification of reference gene primers. Using immunoSEQ multiplex PCR, the repertoire was profiled, and TCRdb retains in-frame clones only, with some absent. V, J and clone size are taken as reported in that table, and D and trimming were inferred from the DNA itself. The sample has approximately 44,000 clones; more than 70% are singletons. The CDR3 loop spans 16 amino acids. Germline loops: CDR1 GTSNPN, CDR2 SVGIG (reference sequence). V was clipped by 0 bases and J by 5 bases, with 14 bases between them. The source of this sequence is a human donor in a cohort sampled during active COVID-19. The source material was peripheral blood. The rearrangement links TRBV30 to TRBJ1-6; D remains unclear. CDR3 in amino acids: CAWSVSWQSDNSPLHF. The CDR3 nucleotides read TGTGCCTGGAGTGTCTCCTGGCAGTCAGATAATTCACCCCTCCACTTT.